The clone carrying this T cell receptor beta chain turned up a few times. Its target is not known. In germline, CDR1 is MDHEN, CDR2 SYDVKM. The CDR3 runs to 13 residues. With 4 bases removed from V and 7 bases from J, the gap between germline ends came to 11 bases. The data are from a study of blood T cells in healthy people across ages. Across the study: About one barcoded beta molecule per two T cells was the capture yield of template switching. Study observations and caveats: Among long-lived donors, naive CD4+ cells were more numerous and diversity higher than in aged donors.

A second PCR, run for about 6 to 11 cycles, used a sample-barcoded 5' primer plus a J-beta primer mix. One entry per CDR3 protein, called by TCRdb with MiXCR from the 5' RACE reads. The sample lists roughly 500,000 distinct CDR3 sequences; around 24% were seen once. A further study also used this sample, focusing on T cells of mothers and their children. That paper states: Donation involved three healthy Caucasian mothers and the six children that they had.

The chain employs TRBV28 and TRBJ1-5; D is possibly TRBD1 (5 bases). This TCR was recovered from a boy between 10 and 17 years old in good health. The source material was blood. CDR3 sequence reads: CASSSRVNQPQHF. The CDR3 nucleotides are TGTGCCAGCAGTTCCAGGGTGAACCAGCCCCAGCATTTT.